These T cell receptor beta chains were read from a single sample in a study of shared clonotypes between healthy human individuals. The assay was immunoSEQ multiplex PCR, and TCRdb's table has in-frame clones only and misses some. The sample includes more than 2,000,000 clones, over 85% of them seen just once. Sequencing used naive CD4+ T cells sorted from blood. The receptor source for this set is a man in his late teens or twenties in good health. Both conserved end residues are part of each CDR3. The D gene is left open where the match is weak. Only part of the rows carry a size: once, few, many, or a class if the clone is expanded.

CDR3: CASSQRLAQYF
DNA: TGTGCCAGCAGCCAAAGACTAGCCCAGTACTTC
V: TRBV7-2
D: .
J: TRBJ2-5
size: .

CDR3: CASSYSRGEWYEQYF
DNA: TGTGCCAGCAGTTACTCGAGGGGGGAGTGGTACGAGCAGTACTTC
V: TRBV6-5
D: .
J: TRBJ2-7
size: few

CDR3: CAISESGGYNEKLFF
DNA: TGTGCCATCAGTGAGTCAGGAGGATATAATGAAAAACTGTTTTTT
V: TRBV10-3
D: .
J: TRBJ1-4
size: .

CDR3: CASGFSGGQTQYF
DNA: TGTGCTAGTGGTTTCTCTGGCGGGCAGACCCAGTACTTC
V: TRBV12-5
D: .
J: TRBJ2-5
size: .

CDR3: CASSPGQVETQYF
DNA: TGTGCCAGCTCACCCGGACAGGTGGAGACCCAGTACTTC
V: TRBV18
D: TRBD1
J: TRBJ2-5
size: .

CDR3: CASSDPGLYTDTQYF
DNA: TGTGCCAGCAGTGACCCGGGACTCTACACAGATACGCAGTATTTT
V: TRBV25-1
D: .
J: TRBJ2-3
size: .

CDR3: CASSPEQRTGELFF
DNA: TGTGCCAGCTCACCGGAACAGAGAACCGGGGAGCTGTTTTTT
V: TRBV18
D: .
J: TRBJ2-2
size: .

CDR3: CASSRLAGGQETQYF
DNA: TGTGCCAGCAGTAGACTAGCGGGGGGCCAAGAGACCCAGTACTTC
V: TRBV2
D: TRBD2
J: TRBJ2-5
size: .

CDR3: CASSGTGQETQYF
DNA: TGTGCCAGCAGCGGGACAGGCCAAGAGACCCAGTACTTC
V: TRBV5-4
D: TRBD1
J: TRBJ2-5
size: .

CDR3: CASSLGQGKPYEQYF
DNA: TGTGCCAGCAGCTTAGGACAGGGTAAACCCTACGAGCAGTACTTC
V: TRBV7-6
D: TRBD1
J: TRBJ2-7
size: .

CDR3: CASSWRTGQETQYF
DNA: TGTGCCAGCAGCTGGCGGACAGGGCAAGAGACCCAGTACTTC
V: TRBV7-2
D: TRBD1
J: TRBJ2-5
size: .

CDR3: CASSGTGGTQPQHF
DNA: TGTGCCAGTAGTGGGACAGGGGGCACTCAGCCCCAGCATTTT
V: TRBV19
D: TRBD1
J: TRBJ1-5
size: .

CDR3: CASIRSGRVHNEQFF
DNA: TGCGCCAGCATCCGAAGCGGGAGGGTTCACAATGAGCAGTTCTTC
V: TRBV10-1
D: TRBD2
J: TRBJ2-1
size: .